Listed below are T cell receptor beta chains from one sample, sequenced in a study of T cell responses to AZD1222 COVID-19 vaccine. Profiled with immunoSEQ multiplex PCR; TCRdb holds only in-frame clones, not every one. The profile covers about 21,000 clones, with 70% to 85% appearing a single time and over 40% taken by the ten largest. The sample consisted of peripheral blood, taken on day 0 of AZD1222 vaccination. The receptors were sampled from an adult in good health. The CDR3 runs from the conserved cysteine through the conserved F or W. The D gene is left open where the match is weak. Size is omitted from some rows. Given values are once, few, many or a class for expanded clones.

CDR3	DNA	size	V	J	D
CASSATGSLGYTF	TGTGCCAGTAGTGCGACAGGGTCCCTTGGCTACACCTTC	.	TRBV19	TRBJ1-2	TRBD1
CASSEGQGGNSPLHF	TGTGCCAGCAGTGAGGGACAAGGCGGTAATTCACCCCTCCACTTT	.	TRBV2	TRBJ1-6	.
CASSKSPVTAGEQFF	TGTGCCAGCAGTAAGAGTCCTGTGACTGCCGGGGAGCAGTTCTTC	.	TRBV7-2	TRBJ2-1	.
CASSIWASGPNTGELFF	TGTGCCAGTAGTATATGGGCTAGCGGGCCGAACACCGGGGAGCTGTTTTTT	once	TRBV19	TRBJ2-2	TRBD2
CASSQVEGLMDDYGYTF	TGCGCCAGCAGCCAAGTAGAAGGGCTAATGGATGACTATGGCTACACCTTC	once	TRBV4-3	TRBJ1-2	.
CASSPGTRDTQYF	TGTGCCAGCAGCCCTGGGACCAGAGATACGCAGTATTTT	.	TRBV3-1/TRBV3-2	TRBJ2-3	.
CASSLSPWAGGKLAGNTGELFF	TGCGCCAGCAGCTTGTCCCCCTGGGCAGGGGGAAAACTAGCGGGGAACACCGGGGAGCTGTTTTTT	.	TRBV5-1	TRBJ2-2	TRBD2
CASSLSSGVQETQYF	TGTGCCAGCAGCTTAAGTAGCGGAGTCCAAGAGACCCAGTACTTC	.	TRBV7-2	TRBJ2-5	.
CASSLVSGTATYEQYF	TGCGCCAGCAGCTTGGTCTCCGGGACGGCCACCTACGAGCAGTACTTC	.	TRBV5-1	TRBJ2-7	.
CASSGGGGPTYEQYF	TGTGCCAGCAGTGGTGGCGGGGGTCCTACCTACGAGCAGTACTTC	.	TRBV2	TRBJ2-7	TRBD2
CASSQVASDDNEQFF	TGCGCCAGCAGCCAAGTTGCTAGCGATGACAATGAGCAGTTCTTC	few	TRBV4-3	TRBJ2-1	.
CAWSAGRNEQFF	TGTGCCTGGAGTGCGGGGAGGAATGAGCAGTTCTTC	.	TRBV30	TRBJ2-1	.
CASSLAPGPHYEQYF	TGTGCCAGCAGCTTAGCCCCGGGGCCACACTACGAGCAGTACTTC	.	TRBV11-2	TRBJ2-7	.
CASSLLDPDNNEQFF	TGTGCCAGCAGCTTGCTAGACCCGGACAACAATGAGCAGTTCTTC	.	TRBV7-2	TRBJ2-1	.
CSASPDNSGNTIYF	TGCAGTGCTAGTCCAGACAACTCTGGAAACACCATATATTTT	few	TRBV20-1	TRBJ1-3	.
CASSPALAGSNQPQHF	TGTGCCAGCAGTCCTGCCTTGGCAGGATCGAATCAGCCCCAGCATTTT	.	TRBV2	TRBJ1-5	.
CASSLRGGYSYEQYF	TGTGCCAGCAGTTTACGGGGCGGATACTCCTACGAGCAGTACTTC	.	TRBV28	TRBJ2-7	.
CASSLMGMGQETQYF	TGTGCCAGCAGCTTAATGGGAATGGGCCAAGAGACCCAGTACTTC	.	TRBV7-9	TRBJ2-5	.
CASSLSGTSGVVEQFF	TGTGCCAGCAGCTTATCTGGGACTAGCGGGGTAGTTGAGCAGTTCTTC	once	TRBV7-3	TRBJ2-1	TRBD2
CASRRQGDTEAFF	TGTGCCAGCAGACGACAGGGGGACACTGAAGCTTTCTTT	.	TRBV7-2	TRBJ1-1	TRBD1
CAWSGGDTEAFF	TGTGCCTGGAGCGGCGGTGACACTGAAGCTTTCTTT	.	TRBV30	TRBJ1-1	.
CASSGGHYTDTQYF	TGTGCCAGCAGCGGAGGACACTACACAGATACGCAGTATTTT	.	TRBV9	TRBJ2-3	.
CASSSPVGLREGQETQYF	TGTGCCAGCAGTTCCCCCGTGGGACTCAGGGAGGGGCAAGAGACCCAGTACTTC	.	TRBV28	TRBJ2-5	TRBD2
CASSPLGLVETQYF	TGTGCCAGCAGCCCCCTTGGGCTCGTAGAGACCCAGTACTTC	.	TRBV7-9	TRBJ2-5	.